These 8 T cell receptor beta chains were all obtained from the same sample, sequenced in a study of T cells expressing NK-cell markers. Reprocessing the 5' RACE reads, TCRdb reports a single entry for every CDR3 protein and omits DNA. The table lists 250,000 or so distinct CDR3 sequences. The source material was blood T cells: a sorted CD56 or NKG2C T cell subset, CD4+ or CD8+ T cells, or bulk PBMC T cells (not recorded which). The receptors here all came from a woman aged 18 to 75 in good health.

V and J are TRBV6-1 and TRBJ1-1; with no DNA, the TCRdb D assignment of TRBD1 cannot be verified. The CDR3 has 15 residues. Germline-derived CDR1 and CDR2 are MNHNS and SASEGT. The CDR3 protein is CASSFTDRANTEAFF.

The J gene is TRBJ2-3, the V gene TRBV20-1; TCRdb's assignment of TRBD1 cannot be checked, as there is no DNA. Germline values: CDR1 DFQATT, CDR2 SNEGSKA (reference sequence). The CDR3 sequence is 15 residues long. The CDR3 spells CSARDRETSTDTQYF.

The chain recombines TRBV12-3 or TRBV12-4 with TRBJ1-2. The CDR3 totals 14 residues. CDR3 protein: CASSLASPGGGYTF.

The chain combines TRBV7-2 with TRBJ2-1; the D gene TCRdb calls, TRBD2, cannot be checked with no DNA. This CDR3 spans 13 amino acids. Germline V CDR1 and CDR2: SGHTA, FQGNSA. This CDR3 reads CASSSSLPQEQFF.

The CDR3 sequence is CASSSDSFGEKLFF. This chain joins TRBV5-4 and TRBJ1-4. The CDR3 has 14 amino acids. Germline CDR1 is SGHNT and CDR2 is YYREEE (reference sequence).

The V call is TRBV7-2, the J call TRBJ1-2; TCRdb reports TRBD1, a call that lacks DNA to check it against. The V gene's germline CDR1 is SGHTA and CDR2 FQGNSA. The CDR3 runs to 16 residues. The CDR3 is CASSSGGQGRSYGYTF.

The CDR3 loop reads CSADSRDHYGYTF. V gene TRBV20-1 combines with J gene TRBJ1-2; the D call from TCRdb, TRBD1, cannot be confirmed without DNA. This CDR3 is 13 amino acids long. CDR1 is DFQATT and CDR2 is SNEGSKA in the germline V gene (reference sequence).

The chain uses TRBV13 and TRBJ1-1; the D call of TRBD1 rests on TCRdb alone, since no DNA is present to check it. The CDR3 is 13 amino acids. CDR1 is PRHDT, CDR2 FYEKMQ, per germline (reference sequence). CDR3 amino acids: CASSPPGTDEAFF. Supplemented by reference TRBV13 and TRBJ1-1, the full variable domain reads AAGVIQSPRHLIKEKRETATLKCYPIPRHDTVYWYQQGPGQDPQFLISFYEKMQSDKGSIPDRFSAQQFSDYHSELNMSSLELGDSALYFCASSPPGTDEAFFGQGTRLTVV.